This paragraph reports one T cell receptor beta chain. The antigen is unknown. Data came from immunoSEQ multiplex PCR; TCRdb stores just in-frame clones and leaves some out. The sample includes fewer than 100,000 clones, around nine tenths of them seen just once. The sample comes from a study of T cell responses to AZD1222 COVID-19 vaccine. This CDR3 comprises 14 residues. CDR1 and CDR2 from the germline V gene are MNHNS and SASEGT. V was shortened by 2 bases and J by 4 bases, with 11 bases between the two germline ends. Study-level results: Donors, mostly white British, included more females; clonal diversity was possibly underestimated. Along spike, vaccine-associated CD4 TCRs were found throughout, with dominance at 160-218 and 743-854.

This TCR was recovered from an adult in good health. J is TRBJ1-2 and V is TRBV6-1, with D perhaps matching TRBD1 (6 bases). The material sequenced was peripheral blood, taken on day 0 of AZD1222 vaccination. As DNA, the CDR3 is TGTGCCAGCAGTGAAATGGAGGGGGGCTATGGCTACACCTTC. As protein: CASSEMEGGYGYTF.